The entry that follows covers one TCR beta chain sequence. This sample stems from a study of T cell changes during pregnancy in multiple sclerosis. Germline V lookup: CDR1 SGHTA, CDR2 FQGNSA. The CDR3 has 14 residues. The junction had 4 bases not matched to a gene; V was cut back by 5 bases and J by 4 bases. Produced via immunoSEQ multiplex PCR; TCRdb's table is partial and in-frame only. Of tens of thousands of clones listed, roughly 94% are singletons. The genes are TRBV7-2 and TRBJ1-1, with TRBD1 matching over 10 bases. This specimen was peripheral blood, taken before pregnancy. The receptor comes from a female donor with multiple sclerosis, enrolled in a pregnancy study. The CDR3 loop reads CASSPTGGGTEAFF. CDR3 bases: TGTGCCAGCAGCCCGACAGGGGGCGGCACTGAAGCTTTCTTT.